This T cell receptor (beta chain) derives from a study of T cells in Graves' hyperthyroidism and ophthalmopathy. Whole-study context: Peripheral blood samples were taken at initial diagnosis, prior to any treatment.

Amplification of TCR beta CDR3 regions used RNA as the template. With the HTBI primer set, the TCR CDR3 went through a first round of RT-PCR. A single record per CDR3 protein comes from TCRdb applying MiXCR to the multiplex PCR reads. Seen here are 380,000 or so distinct CDR3 sequences, about a fifth observed once, and the top ten hold 3% to 4%. From germline, CDR1 is SGHRS and CDR2 YFSETQ. The CDR3 length is 14 residues. V shed 2 bases and J shed 2 bases, with 11 bases lying between them. This clonotype was observed many times. The J gene is TRBJ2-7, the V gene TRBV5-1; D is unresolved. The sample was blood. The receptor's source is a woman aged 18-30 years with Graves' hyperthyroidism. CDR3 amino acids: CASSFRTATYEQYF. The CDR3 DNA follows: TGCGCCAGCAGCTTCAGGACGGCTACCTACGAGCAGTACTTC.